The sample holds a few counts of the clone carrying this TCR beta chain. Its antigen is not identified. Preparation of the TCRbeta library used unique molecular identifiers. TCRdb redid the calling of the PCR reads with MiXCR, one entry per CDR3 protein. The sample consists of 80,000 to 100,000 distinct CDR3 sequences, roughly a quarter of them appearing once. This sample is part of a study of T-cell reconstitution after alpha-beta-depleted transplantation in children. The CDR3 has 15 amino acids. V gave up 5 bases and J gave up 0 bases; unmatched junction bases: 8. CDR1 is SQVTM and CDR2 is ANQGSEA in the germline V gene. Study conclusions and caveats: Counts and diversity of T cells one year after transplant came mostly from newly produced T cells. Some patients' high day-60 TCRbeta diversity was traced to surviving recipient T cells and thymic progenitors.

Source: PBMCs, taken before TCRalphabeta/CD19-depleted stem cell transplant. The receptor's source is a boy younger than 10 with acute lymphoblastic leukemia, due to receive a stem cell transplant. This rearrangement joins TRBV29-1 to TRBJ2-3, with 7 positions matching TRBD2. The CDR3 DNA sequence: TGCAGCGTTCGACCACTAGCGACTAGCACAGATACGCAGTATTTT. Its translation is CSVRPLATSTDTQYF.